One TCR beta chain is described in this entry. Its target antigen remains unknown. The input lacks base qualities; no much larger clone sits a single base away. The sequencer listed for this sample is Illumina HiSeq 1500. Starting from the raw public reads, TCRdb applied fastp trimming at Q25, assembled clones with MiXCR and retained in-frame beta chains. Every CDR3 protein is listed once, alongside the most common genes and DNA of its rows. Across this sample there are 500,000 or so distinct CDR3 sequences, with approximately 15% seen only once. The top ten clonotypes cover 24% of the sample. Including the terminal cysteine and phenylalanine, the CDR3 comprises 14 residues. Just CDR3 DNA is preserved here, 42 bases in frame from base 1. At the junction V is shortened by 6 bases and J by 6 bases; bases outside the gene matches: 6. According to the germline V gene (reference sequence), CDR1 reads MNHEY and CDR2 reads SMNVEV.

These data come from a study of T cell repertoires in cytomegalovirus infection (dated 2019 in TCRdb). About the investigation overall: The HLA type of each donor mattered for the analysis, because public TCR beta signatures pointed to carriage of CMV infection along with the matching HLA type. The paper's findings and limits, for the study overall: In the ex vivo response, HLA-C-restricted CMV-specific TCR beta clonotypes were dominant, and in two of eight donors the single most frequent clonotype came from this HLA-C-restricted group. In both this cohort and an independent cohort of 350 to 400 donors, the cumulative frequency of public TCR beta family members distinguished carriers of CMV infection plus the relevant HLA type.

Sequencing was performed on CD8+ T cells from PBMCs. This clonotype originated in a human donor in good health (CMV status not recorded). Some clones in this sample may be carry-over from other donors' samples. The sequence is built from TRBV27 and TRBJ1-5; 9 nucleotides in the junction match TRBD1. The CDR3 here reads CASRDTGGGQPQHF. The bases read TGTGCCAGCAGGGATACAGGGGGCGGTCAGCCCCAGCATTTT.